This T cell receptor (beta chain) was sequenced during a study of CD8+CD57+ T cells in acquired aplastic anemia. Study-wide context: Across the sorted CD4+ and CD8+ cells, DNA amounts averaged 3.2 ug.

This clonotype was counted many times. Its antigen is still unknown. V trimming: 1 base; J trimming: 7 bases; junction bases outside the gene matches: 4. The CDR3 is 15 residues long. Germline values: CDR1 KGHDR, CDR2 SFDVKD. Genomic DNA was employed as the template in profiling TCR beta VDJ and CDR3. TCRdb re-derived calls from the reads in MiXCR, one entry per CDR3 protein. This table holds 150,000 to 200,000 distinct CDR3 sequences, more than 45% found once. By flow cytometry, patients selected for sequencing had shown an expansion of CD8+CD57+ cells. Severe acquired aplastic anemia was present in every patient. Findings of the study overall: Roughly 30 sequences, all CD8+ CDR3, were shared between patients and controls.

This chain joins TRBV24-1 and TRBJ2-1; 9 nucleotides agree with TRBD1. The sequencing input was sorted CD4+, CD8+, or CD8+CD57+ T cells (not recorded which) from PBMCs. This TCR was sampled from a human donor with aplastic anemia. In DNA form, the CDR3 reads TGTGCCACCAGTGATTTCACAGGGGGCAAGAATGAGCAGTTCTTC. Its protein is CATSDFTGGKNEQFF.